Below, one TCR beta chain is given with its context. Only in-frame clones appear in the TCRdb table, and some are missing; sequencing was by immunoSEQ multiplex PCR. The table lists 25,000 to 35,000 clones, approximately 94% of them singletons. This sample was taken from a study of T cells in tuberculosis. The CDR3 is made up of 15 amino acids. CDR1 and CDR2 (germline): SGDLS, YYNGEE. The V segment lost 0 bases and the J segment 4 bases; nucleotides outside the gene matches: 6. The specimen sequenced was PBMCs. This TCR was sampled from a donor aged 10 to 29 with latent tuberculosis or without tuberculosis infection. The chain links TRBV9 to TRBJ2-7; 8 nucleotides align to TRBD1. The CDR3 region is CASSVATGVYYEQYF. The CDR3 nucleotides are TGTGCCAGCAGCGTAGCGACAGGGGTCTATTACGAGCAGTACTTC.